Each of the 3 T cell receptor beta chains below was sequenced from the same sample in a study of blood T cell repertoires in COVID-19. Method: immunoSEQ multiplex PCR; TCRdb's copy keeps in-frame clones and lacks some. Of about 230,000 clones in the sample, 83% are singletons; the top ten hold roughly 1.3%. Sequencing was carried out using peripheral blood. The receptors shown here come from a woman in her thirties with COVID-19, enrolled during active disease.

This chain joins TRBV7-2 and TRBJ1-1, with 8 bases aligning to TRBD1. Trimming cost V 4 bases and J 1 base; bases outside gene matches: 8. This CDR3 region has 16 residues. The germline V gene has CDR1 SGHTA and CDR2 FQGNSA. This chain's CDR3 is CASSSLDRGKNTEAFF. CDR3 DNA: TGTGCCAGCAGCTCCCTTGACAGGGGAAAGAACACTGAAGCTTTCTTT.

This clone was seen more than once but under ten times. The CDR3 is CASIRYGNTEAFF. CDR3 nucleotide sequence: TGTGCCAGCATCCGATACGGGAACACTGAAGCTTTCTTT. The V call is TRBV7-9, the J call TRBJ1-1, with D hard to call. The V gene lost 7 bases and the J gene lost 1 base, with 10 bases spanning the gap. This CDR3 region has 13 residues. CDR1 and CDR2 from the germline V gene are SEHNR and FQNEAQ (reference sequence).

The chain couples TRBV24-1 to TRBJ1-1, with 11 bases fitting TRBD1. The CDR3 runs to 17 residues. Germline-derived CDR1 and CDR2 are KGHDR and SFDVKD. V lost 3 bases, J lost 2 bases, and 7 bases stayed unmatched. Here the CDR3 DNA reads TGTGCCACCAGTGATGGGGGACAGGGGGTCTCTAACACTGAAGCTTTCTTT. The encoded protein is CATSDGGQGVSNTEAFF.